The 23 T cell receptor beta chains listed next were all sequenced from one sample in a study of cytomegalovirus exposure and HLA in healthy donors. PCR was performed using 60 Vbeta and 13 Jbeta primers. The repertoire was sequenced with immunoSEQ multiplex PCR; TCRdb's copy has only in-frame clones and lacks some. Of roughly 150,000 clones listed, 65% to 85% were seen once; the top ten hold about 2.7%. Sequencing was done on a sample of PBMCs. Receptors were obtained from a woman aged 50 to 60 in good health and CMV-seropositive.

This clone turned up a few times. The rearrangement links TRBV2 to TRBJ2-7; TRBD1 agrees at 9 bases. CDR3 length equals 13 residues. Per germline, CDR1 SNHLY and CDR2 FYNNEI. V shed 6 bases and J 7 bases; nucleotides not matched to a gene: 7. The DNA for the CDR3 is TGTGCCAGCAGAGGGACAGGGACGGGTGAGCAGTACTTC. This codes for CASRGTGTGEQYF.

The rearrangement links TRBV5-1 to TRBJ2-7; D remains ambiguous. CDR3 length equals 14 residues. V was trimmed by 2 bases and J by 0 bases, leaving 9 bases between them. Germline CDR1 and CDR2: SGHRS and YFSETQ. For the CDR3, the DNA is TGCGCCAGCAGCTTTTTGGAGAGCTCCTACGAGCAGTACTTC. Its translation is CASSFLESSYEQYF.

The chain links TRBV5-4 to TRBJ1-2; 8 bases fit TRBD1. J lost 8 bases, V lost 0 bases, and 9 bases had no gene match. Germline assignment: CDR1 SGHNT and CDR2 YYREEE (reference sequence). The CDR3 loop spans 15 amino acids. The CDR3, as DNA: TGTGCCAGCAGCTTGGGACAGGGGTCCCGAGGCGGCTACACCTTC. Translation: CASSLGQGSRGGYTF. Filled out from reference TRBV5-4 and TRBJ1-2, the complete variable domain reads ETGVTQSPTHLIKTRGQQVTLRCSSQSGHNTVSWYQQALGQGPQFIFQYYREEENGRGNFPPRFSGLQFPNYSSELNVNALELDDSALYLCASSLGQGSRGGYTFGSGTRLTVV.

The chain couples TRBV9 to TRBJ1-2; D is unclear. This CDR3 contains 14 residues. Germline V gene data show CDR1 as SGDLS and CDR2 as YYNGEE. V was clipped by 0 bases and J by 8 bases, with 14 bases between them. The CDR3 region is CASSVAEGAGGYTF. As DNA, the CDR3 is TGTGCCAGCAGCGTAGCGGAGGGCGCGGGAGGCTACACCTTC.

The rearrangement links TRBV6-5 to TRBJ1-1; D uncertain. There are 14 residues in the CDR3. CDR1 and CDR2 (germline): MNHEY, SVGAGI. Trimming took 6 bases from V and 0 from J, leaving 11 bases between them. The DNA of the CDR3 is TGTGCCAGCAGCTTTGCGGGGTTGAACACTGAAGCTTTCTTT. Translated, it gives CASSFAGLNTEAFF.

The CDR3 region has the DNA TGCGCCAGCAGCCCGCGGACTAGCGGGGGGGCAGATACGCAGTATTTT. Protein product: CASSPRTSGGADTQYF. The chain recombines TRBV4-1 with TRBJ2-3; the match to TRBD2 covers 15 bases. Germline loops: CDR1 MGHRA, CDR2 YSYEKL. The ends lost 4 bases at V and 4 bases at J; junction bases unmatched: 3. The CDR3 covers 16 residues.

J is TRBJ1-6 and V is TRBV5-6, with D tentatively TRBD1 (5 bases). V was pared by 4 bases and J by 10 bases, with 12 bases between. This CDR3 contains 13 residues. The germline gives CDR1 SGHDT, CDR2 YYEEEE. CDR3 loop: CASSLDRWSPLHF. The DNA of the CDR3 is TGTGCCAGCAGCCTCGACAGATGGTCACCCCTCCACTTT.

This chain connects TRBV4-1 to TRBJ2-5; perhaps TRBD1 as D (5 bases). The germline V and J ends were trimmed by 4 bases and 2 bases, with 11 bases remaining between them. The CDR3 extends over 14 amino acids. The germline V gene has CDR1 MGHRA and CDR2 YSYEKL. The CDR3 loop is CASSPTVTQETQYF. The CDR3 DNA reads as TGCGCCAGCAGCCCGACAGTAACTCAAGAGACCCAGTACTTC.

The chain joins TRBV6-1 to TRBJ1-5; D unclear. Per germline, CDR1 MNHNS and CDR2 SASEGT. The V end was cut by 4 bases, the J end by 1 base, with 8 bases between. The CDR3 length is 14 residues. Written as DNA, the CDR3 is TGTGCCAGCAGTGCCACAAAAAGCAATCAGCCCCAGCATTTT. As protein: CASSATKSNQPQHF.

The chain couples TRBV9 to TRBJ1-1; D is possibly TRBD1 (6 bases). There are 13 residues in the CDR3. V was shortened by 7 bases and J by 3 bases, with 13 bases between the two germline ends. CDR1 is SGDLS and CDR2 is YYNGEE in the germline V gene. The CDR3 coding sequence is TGTGCCAGCGGGAGGGGGTGGGACACTGAAGCTTTCTTT. As protein: CASGRGWDTEAFF.

The chain has TRBV18 and TRBJ2-2, with 10 bases aligning to TRBD2. Per the germline V gene, CDR1 is KGHSH and CDR2 is LQKENI. Losses at the gene ends were 2 bases for V and 0 bases for J; bases not matched to a gene: 6. The CDR3 has 18 amino acids. The CDR3 reads CASSPRGLAVANTGELFF. CDR3 bases: TGTGCCAGCTCACCAAGAGGACTAGCGGTGGCGAACACCGGGGAGCTGTTTTTT.

The rearrangement uses TRBV5-6 and TRBJ2-5; possible D gene TRBD2, 5 bases. The CDR3 is 15 residues long. Germline CDR1 and CDR2: SGHDT and YYEEEE. V was clipped by 1 base and J by 5 bases, with 15 bases between them. CDR3: CASSLRTSAPETQYF. The DNA for the CDR3 is TGTGCCAGCAGCTTGCGGACTTCTGCCCCTGAGACCCAGTACTTC.

V gene TRBV5-1 combines with J gene TRBJ2-5; TRBD2 aligns across 7 bases. CDR1 and CDR2 from the germline V gene are SGHRS and YFSETQ. V lost 4 bases to trimming and J lost 5 bases; unmatched junction nucleotides: 5. The CDR3 totals 13 residues. The CDR3 bases are TGCGCCAGCAGCCGAACCGGGGGGGAGACCCAGTACTTC. This translates into CASSRTGGETQYF.

This chain uses TRBV28 with TRBJ1-1; 9 nucleotides match TRBD1. The V gene end was trimmed by 10 bases and the J gene end by 8 bases; junction bases not matched to a gene: 14. The germline gives CDR1 MDHEN, CDR2 SYDVKM. The CDR3 contains 14 residues. This CDR3 is CATTYPGQGKEAFF. CDR3 DNA sequence: TGTGCCACCACATACCCCGGACAGGGGAAAGAAGCTTTCTTT.

The chain employs TRBV2 and TRBJ2-5; D is possibly TRBD1 (5 bases). Germline CDR1 reads SNHLY; CDR2 reads FYNNEI. This CDR3 is 12 amino acids long. With 2 bases removed from V and 7 bases from J, the gap between germline ends came to 8 bases. In nucleotides, the CDR3 is TGTGCCAGCAGTGAAAAAGGGGTGACCCAGTACTTC. Translation: CASSEKGVTQYF.

This chain connects TRBV10-2 to TRBJ1-5; 8 bases match TRBD1. Germline assignment: CDR1 WSHSY and CDR2 SAAADI. The CDR3 loop spans 15 amino acids. Trimming cost V 6 bases and J 6 bases; bases outside gene matches: 10. CDR3 loop: CASSATGEESQPQHF. CDR3 DNA sequence: TGCGCCAGCAGCGCGACAGGGGAAGAGAGTCAGCCCCAGCATTTT.

The chain couples TRBV5-1 to TRBJ2-3, with TRBD2 matching over 14 bases. V was pared by 4 bases and J by 3 bases, with 1 base of the junction left unmatched. The CDR3 contains 15 residues. Per germline, CDR1 SGHRS and CDR2 YFSETQ. CDR3 nucleotides: TGCGCCAGCAGCAGACTAGCGGGGGGGACAGATACGCAGTATTTT. Translated: CASSRLAGGTDTQYF.

This clone came up a few times. The chain couples TRBV25-1 to TRBJ2-5, with D maybe TRBD1 (6 bases). Germline V CDR1 and CDR2: MGHDK, SYGVNS. Trimming shortened V by 1 base and J by 1 base, and 7 bases separated the two germline ends. The CDR3 is 14 residues long. The chain's CDR3 is CASSEWTAQETQYF. CDR3 in DNA: TGTGCCAGCAGTGAATGGACAGCCCAAGAGACCCAGTACTTC.

The chain uses TRBV29-1 and TRBJ2-7; TRBD1 is a possible D gene (6 bases). This CDR3 has 16 residues. The ends were cut back, 5 bases at V and 2 bases at J, with 22 bases in the middle. CDR1 and CDR2 (germline): SQVTM, ANQGSEA. The CDR3 DNA reads as TGCAGCGTTATGGGGATTCGACAGGAGCCTACCTACGAGCAGTACTTC. Protein: CSVMGIRQEPTYEQYF.

The table lists this clone with a few counts. This chain joins TRBV4-1 and TRBJ1-1; D is possibly TRBD1 (6 bases). With 3 bases removed from V and 7 bases from J, the gap between germline ends came to 15 bases. Germline V gives CDR1 MGHRA, CDR2 YSYEKL. The CDR3 runs 14 residues. The CDR3 sequence: CASSHLGQRIEAFF. DNA of the CDR3: TGCGCCAGCAGCCATCTAGGACAGCGGATTGAAGCTTTCTTT.

J is TRBJ2-5 and V is TRBV6-6, with 7 nucleotides matching TRBD2. J gave up 5 bases and V 8 bases, and 14 bases lay outside the gene matches. The CDR3 loop spans 15 amino acids. In germline, CDR1 is MNHNY, CDR2 SVGAGI (reference sequence). In nucleotides, the CDR3 is TGTGCCAGCCGTCAAACGGGGGGTTGGGGGGAGACCCAGTACTTC. Translated: CASRQTGGWGETQYF.

The rearrangement uses TRBV11-2 and TRBJ1-4; the D gene is possibly TRBD1 (5 bases). V was clipped by 3 bases and J by 4 bases, with 12 bases between them. Germline V lookup: CDR1 SGHAT, CDR2 FQNNGV. The CDR3 is 15 residues long. As DNA, the CDR3 is TGTGCCAGCAGCTTTCGAGGGGAGGGTAATGAAAAACTGTTTTTT. Translation gives CASSFRGEGNEKLFF.

The chain links TRBV4-1 to TRBJ1-6; maybe TRBD1 (5 bases). The CDR3 length is 17 residues. Germline values: CDR1 MGHRA, CDR2 YSYEKL. V lost 2 bases and J 6 bases, leaving 17 bases between the germline ends. The CDR3 sequence: CASSQISPDTGNSPLHF. The CDR3 DNA reads TGCGCCAGCAGCCAAATCAGTCCGGACACTGGTAATTCACCCCTCCACTTT.